A selection of T cell receptor beta chains follows, all from one sample in a study of shared clonotypes between healthy human individuals. TCRdb's copy holds only in-frame clones and misses some; the assay was immunoSEQ multiplex PCR. The sample lists some 530,000 clones, 81% occurring once. Sequenced: PBMCs. The receptors stem from a woman aged 40 to 50 in good health. Some clones in this sample may be carry-over from other donors' samples. Each CDR3 is given with its conserved first and last residue. The D gene is left open where the match is weak. Clone size, where shown, is once, few, many, or a class for clones that have expanded.

TRBD1 TRBJ2-7 once TRBV10-3 CAIRPGQGAYEQYF TGTGCCATCAGACCGGGACAGGGGGCGTACGAGCAGTACTTC
. TRBJ1-1 . TRBV18 CASSPREGMNTEAFF TGTGCCAGCTCACCACGAGAGGGAATGAACACTGAAGCTTTCTTT
TRBD1 TRBJ2-5 once TRBV7-9 CASSWTGSSETQYF TGTGCCAGCAGCTGGACAGGTAGCTCAGAGACCCAGTACTTC
TRBD1 TRBJ1-2 . TRBV15 CATKGFQGDYGYTF TGTGCCACCAAGGGGTTCCAGGGGGACTATGGCTACACCTTC
. TRBJ2-7 . TRBV25-1 CASSDPTAYRYEQYF TGTGCCAGCAGTGACCCCACAGCCTACAGGTACGAGCAGTACTTC
. TRBJ2-7 . TRBV9 CASSVGLAQNEQYF TGTGCCAGCAGCGTCGGGTTAGCGCAGAACGAGCAGTACTTC
TRBD1 TRBJ2-7 . TRBV28 CASSLRQGYEQYF TGTGCCAGCAGTTTGAGACAGGGTTACGAGCAGTACTTC
. TRBJ1-4 . TRBV5-1 CASSEVRGSNEKLFF TGCGCCAGCAGCGAGGTCAGGGGCTCAAATGAAAAACTGTTTTTT
TRBD1 TRBJ1-2 . TRBV9 CASSVKMGGGDSFNYGYTF TGTGCCAGCAGCGTCAAAATGGGCGGAGGGGACAGCTTTAACTATGGCTACACCTTC
. TRBJ1-5 . TRBV4-3 CASSQDRISNQPQHF TGCGCCAGCAGCCAAGACAGGATCAGCAATCAGCCCCAGCATTTT
. TRBJ2-7 . TRBV4-2 CASSQDLSTDEQYF TGTGCCAGCAGCCAAGATTTGAGCACGGACGAGCAGTACTTC
. TRBJ2-6 few TRBV5-6 CASSLGTYSLSGANVLTF TGTGCCAGCAGCCTGGGGACATATTCGTTATCTGGGGCCAACGTCCTGACTTTC
. TRBJ2-1 . TRBV10-2 CASSVLAPSYNEQFF TGCGCCAGCAGTGTCCTAGCGCCCTCCTACAATGAGCAGTTCTTC
. TRBJ2-1 . TRBV11-1 CASSPRLGVRNEQFF TGTGCCAGCAGCCCCAGACTAGGGGTCCGGAATGAGCAGTTCTTC
. TRBJ1-2 . TRBV5-1 CASSFSEANYGYTF TGCGCCAGCAGCTTCTCAGAAGCTAACTATGGCTACACCTTC
. TRBJ2-6 . TRBV27 CASSYRVEVGANVLTF TGTGCCAGCAGTTATAGGGTTGAAGTTGGGGCCAACGTCCTGACTTTC
. TRBJ2-3 . TRBV20-1 CSGGDEAQYF TGCAGTGGGGGGGATGAAGCGCAGTATTTT
. TRBJ2-7 . TRBV15 CATSTVGGVSSYEQYF TGTGCCACCAGCACGGTAGGAGGGGTGAGCTCCTACGAGCAGTACTTC
TRBD1 TRBJ1-2 . TRBV2 CASSEGRGHGYTF TGTGCCAGCAGTGAAGGCAGGGGGCATGGCTACACCTTC
. TRBJ1-4 . TRBV7-9 CASSLRIGTYEKLFF TGTGCCAGCAGCTTAAGAATAGGGACCTACGAAAAACTGTTTTTT
. TRBJ2-7 . TRBV5-1 CASSLGDGPHEQYF TGCGCCAGCAGCTTGGGGGACGGTCCCCACGAGCAGTACTTC
TRBD2 TRBJ2-2 . TRBV11-3 CASSLGLAGDGELFF TGTGCCAGCAGCTTAGGGCTAGCGGGAGACGGGGAGCTGTTTTTT
. TRBJ2-1 . TRBV19 CASSIGNPLRHEQFF TGTGCCAGTAGTATAGGGAACCCCCTTAGACATGAGCAGTTCTTC
. TRBJ1-5 . TRBV27 CASSPQSSNQPQHF TGTGCCAGCAGTCCACAGTCTAGCAATCAGCCCCAGCATTTT
. TRBJ2-1 . TRBV7-7 CASSPGTADNEQFF TGTGCTAGCAGCCCCGGGACCGCTGACAATGAGCAGTTCTTC
TRBD2 TRBJ2-2 few TRBV19 CASRRTSGTTGELFF TGTGCCAGTAGACGGACTAGCGGGACCACCGGGGAGCTGTTTTTT
. TRBJ2-1 . TRBV19 CASSDLFGGEWGNEQFF TGTGCCAGTAGTGATCTCTTTGGGGGAGAGTGGGGCAATGAGCAGTTCTTC
. TRBJ2-7 . TRBV28 CASSSPQGPYLYEQYF TGTGCCAGCAGTTCGCCTCAGGGTCCTTATCTCTACGAGCAGTACTTC
TRBD1 TRBJ2-3 . TRBV29-1 CSGTIGTGVIDTQYF TGCAGCGGAACAATCGGGACAGGGGTCATAGATACGCAGTATTTT
. TRBJ1-1 medium-sized TRBV30 CAWRDMTEAFF TGTGCCTGGAGGGACATGACTGAAGCTTTCTTT
TRBD1 TRBJ1-2 . TRBV5-6 CASSSTGTYGYTF TGTGCCAGCAGCTCGACAGGGACCTATGGCTACACCTTC
. TRBJ1-2 . TRBV5-5 CASSLRVYPNSHYGYTF TGTGCCAGCAGCTTACGAGTTTATCCCAATTCCCACTATGGCTACACCTTC
. TRBJ1-1 . TRBV4-3 CASSQYTGNTEAFF TGCGCCAGCAGCCAATATACAGGGAACACTGAAGCTTTCTTT
. TRBJ2-5 . TRBV21-1 CASSTSVGTGVVKTQYF TGTGCCAGCAGCACGTCAGTCGGGACAGGGGTCGTAAAGACCCAGTACTTC
TRBD2 TRBJ2-7 . TRBV28 CASMGLAGRTAYEQYF TGTGCCAGCATGGGACTAGCGGGGAGAACGGCCTACGAGCAGTACTTC
TRBD1 TRBJ2-7 . TRBV10-3 CAISRDRLNEQYF TGTGCCATCAGTCGGGACAGGTTGAACGAGCAGTACTTC
. TRBJ2-2 . TRBV2 CASSEARQGYGELFF TGTGCCAGCAGTGAAGCGAGGCAGGGGTACGGGGAGCTGTTTTTT
TRBD2 TRBJ2-7 . TRBV25-1 CASSEGLAASAYEQYF TGTGCCAGCAGTGAAGGACTAGCGGCCTCGGCCTACGAGCAGTACTTC
TRBD1 TRBJ2-7 . TRBV27 CASSPSVGTVYAQYF TGTGCCAGCAGCCCTTCCGTCGGGACAGTCTACGCGCAGTACTTC
TRBD2 TRBJ2-5 . TRBV7-8 CASNGGGRAQETQYF TGTGCCAGTAACGGGGGAGGGAGGGCCCAAGAGACCCAGTACTTC
TRBD1 TRBJ1-1 . TRBV10-2 CASSDPTGPNTEAFF TGCGCCAGCAGTGACCCGACAGGGCCCAACACTGAAGCTTTCTTT
. TRBJ1-2 . TRBV6-5 CASSSSGTTYGYTF TGTGCCAGCAGTTCCTCCGGGACAACTTATGGCTACACCTTC